These 5 T cell receptor beta chains came from one sample sequenced in a study of tumor-infiltrating lymphocytes in primary liver carcinoma. The source of the blood RNA was unsorted whole blood, and germline DNA was extracted as well. Total RNA (around 500 ng) served as template for TCR beta cDNA synthesis primed by a constant-region primer. Sequencing libraries for TCR beta derived from three nested multiplex PCR rounds that used slightly modified ARM-PCR. The study ran its first two PCR rounds for roughly 9 cycles each, using TRBV1-TRBV30 forward primers and a C-beta reverse primer. From the multiplex PCR reads, TCRdb called clonotypes with MiXCR, one entry per CDR3 protein. The table records 150,000 to 200,000 distinct CDR3 sequences, around 60% of them present only once. Sequencing used peripheral blood. These receptor sequences come from a woman aged 55-75 years with primary liver carcinoma and hepatitis B virus infection.

With regard to this clonotype: A single base separates this from a much larger clone, so it may be a read error. The V gene is TRBV6-6, the J gene TRBJ2-7; D call uncertain. In germline, CDR1 is MNHNY, CDR2 SVGAGI (reference sequence). With 8 bases removed from V and 2 bases from J, the gap between germline ends came to 13 bases. CDR3 size: 13 residues. The CDR3 loop is CASSTPATYEQYF. The DNA for the CDR3 is TGTGCCAGCTCTACCCCCGCGACCTACGAGCAGTACTTC.

A remark on this clonotype: One end of the junction varies from germline; a read error may be responsible. The V call is TRBV11-2, the J call TRBJ2-2; D may be TRBD2 (5 bases). CDR3 length: 15 amino acids. Germline loops: CDR1 SGHAT, CDR2 FQNNGV. The CDR3 region is CASSRIELRTGELLF. The CDR3 DNA sequence: TGTGCCAGCAGCCGCATTGAACTGAGGACCGGGGAGTTGCTTTTT.

A note on this clonotype: One junction end does not reproduce the germline sequence, and a read error may be involved. CDR3 DNA: TGTGCCAACAGCCGAGAGCTGGGACAGGGGGCAAGTCACGAGCAGTACTTC. Protein: CANSRELGQGASHEQYF. This rearrangement joins TRBV4-2 to TRBJ2-7; 12 bases fit TRBD1. This CDR3 is built from 17 residues. CDR1 LGHNA and CDR2 YNFKEQ come from the germline V gene.

This sequence joins TRBV19 and TRBJ2-7; unclear D gene. Germline V gene lookup returns CDR1 LNHDA and CDR2 SQIVND (reference sequence). Trimming left V 3 bases short and J 3 bases short, with 9 bases between. There are 13 residues in the CDR3. Written as DNA, the CDR3 is TGTGCCAGTAGTATTAGTCGGAACTACGAGCAGTACTTC. It is translated as CASSISRNYEQYF.

The sample holds a few counts of this clonotype. The CDR3 sequence: CAISEGQASNQPQHF. For the CDR3, the DNA is TGTGCCATCAGTGAGGGGCAGGCTAGCAATCAGCCCCAGCATTTT. This chain connects TRBV10-3 to TRBJ1-5; D gene uncertain. Per the germline V gene, CDR1 is ENHRY and CDR2 is SYGVKD. CDR3 size: 15 residues. Trimming left V 2 bases short and J 0 bases short, with 8 bases between.